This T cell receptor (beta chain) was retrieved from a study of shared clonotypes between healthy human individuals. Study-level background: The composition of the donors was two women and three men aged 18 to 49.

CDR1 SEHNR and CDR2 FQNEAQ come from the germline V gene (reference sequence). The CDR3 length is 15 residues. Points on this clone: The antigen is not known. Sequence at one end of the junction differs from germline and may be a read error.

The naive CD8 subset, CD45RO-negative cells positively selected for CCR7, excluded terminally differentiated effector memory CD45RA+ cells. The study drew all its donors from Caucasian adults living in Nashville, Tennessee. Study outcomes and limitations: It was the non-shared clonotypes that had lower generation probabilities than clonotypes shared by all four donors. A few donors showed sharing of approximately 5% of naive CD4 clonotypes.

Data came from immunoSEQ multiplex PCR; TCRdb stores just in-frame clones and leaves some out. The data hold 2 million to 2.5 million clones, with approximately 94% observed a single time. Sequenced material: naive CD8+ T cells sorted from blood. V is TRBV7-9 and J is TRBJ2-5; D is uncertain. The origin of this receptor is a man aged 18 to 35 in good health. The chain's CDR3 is CASTLLRSGRETQYF. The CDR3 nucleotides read TGTGCCAGCACCTTACTAAGATCCGGAAGGGAGACCCAGTACTTC.